The present TCR beta chain was sequenced within a study of CD8 T cells in ankylosing spondylitis. TCRdb used MiXCR to reprocess the 5' RACE reads, holding one entry per CDR3 protein. The sample consists of more than 300,000 distinct CDR3 sequences, approximately 10% of them appearing once. A note on this clonotype: This may come from a read error, since a much larger clone is one base off.

Germline V gives CDR1 SEHNR, CDR2 FQNEAQ (reference sequence). The CDR3 extends over 12 amino acids. The source is a female donor with ankylosing spondylitis or in good health (not recorded which). V and J are TRBV7-9 and TRBJ2-1; D gene ambiguous. Sequencing used blood, either unsorted or a sorted T cell fraction (not recorded which). The CDR3 coding sequence is TGTCCCAGCAGCCCCGAGGTGGGTGAGCAGTTCTTC. Its protein is CPSSPEVGEQFF.